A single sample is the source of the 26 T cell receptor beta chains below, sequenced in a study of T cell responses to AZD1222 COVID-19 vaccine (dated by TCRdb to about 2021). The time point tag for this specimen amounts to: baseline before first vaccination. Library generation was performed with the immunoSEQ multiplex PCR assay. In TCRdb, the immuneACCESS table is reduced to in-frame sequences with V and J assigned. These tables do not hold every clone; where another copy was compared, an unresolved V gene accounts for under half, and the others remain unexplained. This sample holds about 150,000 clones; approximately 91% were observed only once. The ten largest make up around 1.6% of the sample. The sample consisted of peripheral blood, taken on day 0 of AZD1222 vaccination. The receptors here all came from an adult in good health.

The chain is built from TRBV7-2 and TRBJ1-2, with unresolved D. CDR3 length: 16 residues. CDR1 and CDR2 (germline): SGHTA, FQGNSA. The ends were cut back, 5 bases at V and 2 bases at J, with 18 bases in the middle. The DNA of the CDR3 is TGTGCCAGCAGCCCCAAGTTCGGCTTTGAAAACTATGGCTACACCTTC. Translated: CASSPKFGFENYGYTF.

DNA for the CDR3: TGTGCCACCAGCAGCGGACCAACGGATGTGCAGTACTTC. Translation gives CATSSGPTDVQYF. The chain has TRBV15 and TRBJ2-7; D remains ambiguous. The germline V gene encodes CDR1 LNHNV and CDR2 YYDKDF (reference sequence). The CDR3 is 13 amino acids. V was shortened by 3 bases and J by 9 bases, with 15 bases between the two germline ends.

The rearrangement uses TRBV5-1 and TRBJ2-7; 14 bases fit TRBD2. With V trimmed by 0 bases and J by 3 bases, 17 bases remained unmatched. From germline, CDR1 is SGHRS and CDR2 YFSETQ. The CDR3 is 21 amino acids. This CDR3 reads CASSLGLRLAGGPRGSYEQYF. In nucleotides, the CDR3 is TGCGCCAGCAGCTTGGGCCTGAGACTAGCGGGAGGGCCTCGGGGAAGCTACGAGCAGTACTTC.

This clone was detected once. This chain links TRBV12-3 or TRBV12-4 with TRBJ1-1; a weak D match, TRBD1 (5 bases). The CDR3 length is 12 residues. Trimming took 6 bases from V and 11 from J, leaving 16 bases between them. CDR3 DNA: TGTGCCAGCAGCGACGTCTGGTCAGGGGCTTTCTTT. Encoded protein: CASSDVWSGAFF.

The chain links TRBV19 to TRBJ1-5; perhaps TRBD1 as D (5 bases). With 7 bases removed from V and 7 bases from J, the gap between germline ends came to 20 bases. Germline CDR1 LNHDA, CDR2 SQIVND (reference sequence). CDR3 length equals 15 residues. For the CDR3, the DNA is TGTGCCAGTAACCCGGCGGGGGGATTCGGGCAGCCCCAGCATTTT. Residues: CASNPAGGFGQPQHF. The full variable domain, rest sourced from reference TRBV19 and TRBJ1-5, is DGGITQSPKYLFRKEGQNVTLSCEQNLNHDAMYWYRQDPGQGLRLIYYSQIVNDFQKGDIAEGYSVSREKKESFPLTVTSAQKNPTAFYLCASNPAGGFGQPQHFGDGTRLSIL.

CDR3 residues: CASSYLPETGELFF. The CDR3 DNA is TGTGCCAGTAGTTACCTTCCAGAGACCGGGGAGCTGTTTTTT. The chain couples TRBV19 to TRBJ2-2; D is unclear. Germline V lookup: CDR1 LNHDA, CDR2 SQIVND (reference sequence). Trimming took off 5 bases at V and 5 bases at J, with 12 bases between the two ends. This CDR3 has 14 residues.

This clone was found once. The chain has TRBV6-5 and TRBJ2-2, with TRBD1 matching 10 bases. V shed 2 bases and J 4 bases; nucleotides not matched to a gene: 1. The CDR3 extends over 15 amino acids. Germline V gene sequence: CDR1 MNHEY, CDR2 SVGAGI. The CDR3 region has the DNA TGTGCCAGCAGTTACGGGACAGGGGCCACCGGGGAGCTGTTTTTT. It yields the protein CASSYGTGATGELFF.

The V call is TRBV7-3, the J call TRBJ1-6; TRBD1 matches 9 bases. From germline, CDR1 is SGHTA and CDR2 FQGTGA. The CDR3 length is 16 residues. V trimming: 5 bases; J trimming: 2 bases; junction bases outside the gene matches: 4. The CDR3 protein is CASSATGGPYNSPLHF. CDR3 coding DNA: TGTGCCAGCAGCGCGACAGGGGGACCCTATAATTCACCCCTCCACTTT.

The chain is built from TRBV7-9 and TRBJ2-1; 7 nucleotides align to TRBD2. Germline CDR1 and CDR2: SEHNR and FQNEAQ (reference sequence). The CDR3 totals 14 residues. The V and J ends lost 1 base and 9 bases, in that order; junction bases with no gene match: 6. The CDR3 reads CASSLEAGLLEQFF. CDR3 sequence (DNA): TGTGCCAGCAGCTTAGAAGCGGGGCTTCTTGAGCAGTTCTTC.

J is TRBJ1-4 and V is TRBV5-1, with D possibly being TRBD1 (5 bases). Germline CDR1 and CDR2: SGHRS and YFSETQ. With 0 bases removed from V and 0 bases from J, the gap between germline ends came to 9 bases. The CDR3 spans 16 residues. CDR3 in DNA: TGCGCCAGCAGCTTGGGACAGCCCTCAACTAATGAAAAACTGTTTTTT. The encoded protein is CASSLGQPSTNEKLFF.

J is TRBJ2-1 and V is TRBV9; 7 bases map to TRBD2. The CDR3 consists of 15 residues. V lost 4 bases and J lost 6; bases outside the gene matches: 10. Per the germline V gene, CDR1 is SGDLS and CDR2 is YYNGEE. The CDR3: CASSPLAGVFNEQFF. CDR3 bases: TGTGCCAGCAGCCCCCTTGCGGGAGTGTTCAATGAGCAGTTCTTC.

Here the CDR3 reads CASSLVVGRDEKLFF. Here the CDR3 DNA reads TGTGCCAGCAGCTTAGTGGTAGGGCGCGATGAAAAACTGTTTTTT. V is TRBV11-2 and J is TRBJ1-4; D gene unclear. V lost 1 base, J lost 6 bases, and 12 bases lay in between. The germline CDR1 and CDR2 sequences are SGHAT and FQNNGV. This CDR3 has 15 amino acids.

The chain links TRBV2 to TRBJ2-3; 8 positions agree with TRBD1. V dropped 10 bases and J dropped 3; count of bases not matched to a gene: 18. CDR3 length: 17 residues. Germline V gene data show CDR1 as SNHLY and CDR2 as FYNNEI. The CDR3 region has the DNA TGTGCCAACTCAAAGGATCGGACAGGGACCGGAACAGATACGCAGTATTTT. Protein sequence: CANSKDRTGTGTDTQYF.

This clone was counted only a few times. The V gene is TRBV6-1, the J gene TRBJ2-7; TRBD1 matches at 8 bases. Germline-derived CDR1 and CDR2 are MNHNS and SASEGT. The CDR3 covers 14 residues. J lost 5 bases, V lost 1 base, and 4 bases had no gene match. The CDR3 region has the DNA TGTGCCAGCAGTGAAGTGGACAGGGCCCACGAGCAGTACTTC. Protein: CASSEVDRAHEQYF.

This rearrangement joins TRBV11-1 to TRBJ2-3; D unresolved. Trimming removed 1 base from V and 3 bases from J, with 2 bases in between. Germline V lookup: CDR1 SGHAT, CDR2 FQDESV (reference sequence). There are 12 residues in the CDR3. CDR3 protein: CASSLVTDTQYF. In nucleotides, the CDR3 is TGTGCCAGCAGCTTAGTAACAGATACGCAGTATTTT.

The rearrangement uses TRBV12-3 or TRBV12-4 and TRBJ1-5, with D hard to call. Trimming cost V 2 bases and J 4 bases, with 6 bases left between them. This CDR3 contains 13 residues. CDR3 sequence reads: CASSLRRNQPQHF. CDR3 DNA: TGTGCCAGCAGTTTACGGAGGAATCAGCCCCAGCATTTT.

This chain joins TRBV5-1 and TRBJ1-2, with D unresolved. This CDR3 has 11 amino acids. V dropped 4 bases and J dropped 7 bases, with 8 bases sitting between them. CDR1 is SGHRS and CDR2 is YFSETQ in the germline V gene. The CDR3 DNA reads TGCGCCAGCAGCCTCAATTTTGGCTACACCTTC. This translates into CASSLNFGYTF.

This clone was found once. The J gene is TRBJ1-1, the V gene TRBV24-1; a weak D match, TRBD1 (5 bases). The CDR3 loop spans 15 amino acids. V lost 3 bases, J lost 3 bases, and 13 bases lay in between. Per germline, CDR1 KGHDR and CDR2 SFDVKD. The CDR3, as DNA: TGTGCCACCAGTGATCCTACTCAAGGGGACACTGAAGCTTTCTTT. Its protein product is CATSDPTQGDTEAFF.

CDR3 sequence reads: CASSLSTADSEQYF. CDR3 in DNA: TGTGCCAGCAGCCTAAGTACGGCAGACTCCGAGCAGTACTTC. The chain joins TRBV3-1 (or the pseudogene TRBV3-2) to TRBJ2-7, with D uncertain. CDR1 and CDR2 (germline): LGHDT, YNNKEL (reference sequence). This CDR3 contains 14 residues. With 4 bases removed from V and 6 bases from J, the gap between germline ends came to 16 bases.

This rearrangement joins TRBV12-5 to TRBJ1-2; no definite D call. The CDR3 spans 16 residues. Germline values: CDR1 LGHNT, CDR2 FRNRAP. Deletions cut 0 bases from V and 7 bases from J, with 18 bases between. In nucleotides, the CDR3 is TGTGCTAGTGGTTTGGTCCGGGGTGATGGAAAAGGTGGCTACACCTTC. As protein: CASGLVRGDGKGGYTF.

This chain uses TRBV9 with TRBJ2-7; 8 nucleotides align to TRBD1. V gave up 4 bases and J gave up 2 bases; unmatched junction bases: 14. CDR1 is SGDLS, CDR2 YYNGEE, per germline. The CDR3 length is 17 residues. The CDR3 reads CASSTPPGTGPPYEQYF. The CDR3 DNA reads TGTGCCAGCAGCACTCCCCCCGGGACAGGTCCTCCCTACGAGCAGTACTTC.

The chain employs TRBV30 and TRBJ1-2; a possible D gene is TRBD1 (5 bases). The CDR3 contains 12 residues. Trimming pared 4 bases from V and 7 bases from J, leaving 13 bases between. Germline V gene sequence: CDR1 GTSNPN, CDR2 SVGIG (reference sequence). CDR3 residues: CAWITGGIGYTF. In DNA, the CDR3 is TGTGCCTGGATCACGGGGGGTATTGGCTACACCTTC.

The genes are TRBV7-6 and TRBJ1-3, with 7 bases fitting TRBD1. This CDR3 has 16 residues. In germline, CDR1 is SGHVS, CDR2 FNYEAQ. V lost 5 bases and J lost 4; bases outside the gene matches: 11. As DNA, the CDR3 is TGTGCCAGCAGCCCAACGACAGGGACAAGAGGAAACACCATATATTTT. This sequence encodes CASSPTTGTRGNTIYF.

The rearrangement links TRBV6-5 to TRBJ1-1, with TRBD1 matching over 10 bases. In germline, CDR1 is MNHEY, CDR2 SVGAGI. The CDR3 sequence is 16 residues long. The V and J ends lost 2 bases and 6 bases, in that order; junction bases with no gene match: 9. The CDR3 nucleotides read TGTGCCAGCAGTTACCCCCAGACAGGGGGCTACCCTGAAGCTTTCTTT. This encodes CASSYPQTGGYPEAFF.

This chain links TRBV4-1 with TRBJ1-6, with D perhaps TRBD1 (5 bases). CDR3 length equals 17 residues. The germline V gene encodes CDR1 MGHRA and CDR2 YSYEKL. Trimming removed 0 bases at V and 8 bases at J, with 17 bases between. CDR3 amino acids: CASSQDSFRGVDSPLHF. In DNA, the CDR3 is TGCGCCAGCAGCCAAGATTCCTTTCGAGGGGTAGATTCACCCCTCCACTTT.

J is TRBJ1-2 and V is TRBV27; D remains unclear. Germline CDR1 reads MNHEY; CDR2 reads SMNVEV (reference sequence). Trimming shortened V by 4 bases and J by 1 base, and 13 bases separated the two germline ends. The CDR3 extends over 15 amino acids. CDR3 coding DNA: TGTGCCAGCAGTTCGTGGAAGAGAGATAACTATGGCTACACCTTC. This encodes CASSSWKRDNYGYTF.